The rows below give T cell receptor beta chains drawn from one sample of a study of T cells in Graves' hyperthyroidism and ophthalmopathy. MiXCR was run by TCRdb on the multiplex PCR reads, yielding one entry per CDR3 protein. The table has hundreds of thousands of distinct CDR3 sequences, about 15% seen once. Sequenced: blood. The receptors here all came from a woman younger than 35 with Graves' ophthalmopathy. Both conserved end residues are part of each CDR3. The order of the fields is CDR3 protein, CDR3 DNA, V gene, clone size, J gene, D gene. A D gene is named only where the DNA matches it firmly. Not every row has a clone size; where given, it reads once, few, many or a size class.

CDR3aa: CASSQGQMNTEAFF
CDR3nt: TGCGCCAGCAGCCAAGGACAGATGAACACTGAAGCTTTCTTT
v_gene: TRBV5-1
abundance: many
j_gene: TRBJ1-1
d_gene: NA

CDR3aa: CAISDGRHLNTEAFF
CDR3nt: TGTGCCATCAGTGATGGGCGACACCTGAACACTGAAGCTTTCTTT
v_gene: TRBV10-3
abundance: many
j_gene: TRBJ1-1
d_gene: NA

CDR3aa: CASSLAGQGVTGELFF
CDR3nt: TGTGCCAGCAGTCTAGCGGGACAGGGTGTCACCGGGGAGCTGTTTTTT
v_gene: TRBV7-9
abundance: NA
j_gene: TRBJ2-2
d_gene: NA

CDR3aa: CASSFLTAPVEQYF
CDR3nt: TGTGCCAGCAGTTTCCTGACGGCTCCTGTCGAGCAGTACTTC
v_gene: TRBV2
abundance: few
j_gene: TRBJ2-7
d_gene: NA

CDR3aa: CASRPLWTGDTDTQYF
CDR3nt: TGTGCCAGCAGACCCCTCTGGACAGGGGACACAGATACGCAGTATTTT
v_gene: TRBV28
abundance: NA
j_gene: TRBJ2-3
d_gene: TRBD1

CDR3aa: CASRLSGDTGELFF
CDR3nt: TGTGCCAGCAGACTGTCCGGAGACACCGGGGAGCTGTTTTTT
v_gene: TRBV7-3
abundance: many
j_gene: TRBJ2-2
d_gene: NA

CDR3aa: CASSERGMWEGQETQYF
CDR3nt: TGTGCCAGCAGTGAAAGGGGGATGTGGGAGGGCCAAGAGACCCAGTACTTC
v_gene: TRBV2
abundance: many
j_gene: TRBJ2-5
d_gene: NA

CDR3aa: CASSLGRIDTDTQYF
CDR3nt: TGTGCCAGCAGCTTGGGCAGAATCGACACAGATACGCAGTATTTT
v_gene: TRBV11-2
abundance: many
j_gene: TRBJ2-3
d_gene: NA

CDR3aa: CASSLEGGGYGYTF
CDR3nt: TGTGCCAGCAGCTTAGAGGGGGGAGGCTATGGCTACACCTTC
v_gene: TRBV7-2
abundance: few
j_gene: TRBJ1-2
d_gene: NA

CDR3aa: CASSREGAGNTEAFF
CDR3nt: TGTGCCAGCAGTCGGGAGGGGGCGGGGAACACTGAAGCTTTCTTT
v_gene: TRBV6-2/TRBV6-3
abundance: few
j_gene: TRBJ1-1
d_gene: TRBD1

CDR3aa: CATSDPNPQSQPYNEQFF
CDR3nt: TGTGCCACCAGTGATCCTAATCCTCAATCGCAGCCGTACAATGAGCAGTTCTTC
v_gene: TRBV24-1
abundance: many
j_gene: TRBJ2-1
d_gene: NA

CDR3aa: CASSALGARDTQYF
CDR3nt: TGTGCCAGCAGTGCTCTGGGGGCGAGAGATACGCAGTATTTT
v_gene: TRBV2
abundance: many
j_gene: TRBJ2-3
d_gene: NA

CDR3aa: CATSDVAGGFISDTQYF
CDR3nt: TGTGCCACCAGTGACGTAGCGGGAGGCTTTATTTCAGATACGCAGTATTTT
v_gene: TRBV24-1
abundance: NA
j_gene: TRBJ2-3
d_gene: TRBD2

CDR3aa: CASSSFGTATVNMNTEAFF
CDR3nt: TGTGCCAGCAGTTCATTCGGAACCGCCACAGTTAACATGAACACTGAAGCTTTCTTT
v_gene: TRBV28
abundance: many
j_gene: TRBJ1-1
d_gene: NA

CDR3aa: CASRSGSTSYEQYF
CDR3nt: TGTGCCAGCAGGTCCGGGTCAACTTCCTACGAGCAGTACTTC
v_gene: TRBV28
abundance: many
j_gene: TRBJ2-7
d_gene: NA

CDR3aa: CAWSEQGASLYRNEQFF
CDR3nt: TGTGCCTGGAGTGAACAGGGGGCCTCGTTGTATCGCAATGAGCAGTTCTTC
v_gene: TRBV30
abundance: NA
j_gene: TRBJ2-1
d_gene: TRBD1

CDR3aa: CSASDTSGYNEQFF
CDR3nt: TGCAGTGCTAGCGACACTAGCGGCTACAATGAGCAGTTCTTC
v_gene: TRBV20-1
abundance: NA
j_gene: TRBJ2-1
d_gene: TRBD2

CDR3aa: CASSLAGVYGYTF
CDR3nt: TGTGCCAGCAGCTTGGCAGGCGTCTATGGCTACACCTTC
v_gene: TRBV5-4
abundance: NA
j_gene: TRBJ1-2
d_gene: NA

CDR3aa: CASSAGTGGLNEKLFF
CDR3nt: TGTGCCAGCAGCGCTGGGACAGGGGGACTGAATGAAAAACTGTTTTTT
v_gene: TRBV7-8
abundance: NA
j_gene: TRBJ1-4
d_gene: TRBD1

CDR3aa: CASSQVFHQETQYF
CDR3nt: TGTGCCAGCAGCCAGGTATTCCACCAAGAGACCCAGTACTTC
v_gene: TRBV3-1
abundance: many
j_gene: TRBJ2-5
d_gene: NA

CDR3aa: CASSLLRDYEQYF
CDR3nt: TGTGCCAGCAGTTTACTTAGGGACTACGAGCAGTACTTC
v_gene: TRBV6-5
abundance: many
j_gene: TRBJ2-7
d_gene: NA

CDR3aa: CASSQVAGGYTDTQYF
CDR3nt: TGTGCCAGCAGCCAAGTAGCGGGGGGCTACACAGATACGCAGTATTTT
v_gene: TRBV3-1
abundance: many
j_gene: TRBJ2-3
d_gene: TRBD2

CDR3aa: CASRTGLRTVEQYF
CDR3nt: TGTGCCAGCAGGACGGGACTCCGGACGGTCGAGCAGTACTTC
v_gene: TRBV12-3/TRBV12-4
abundance: many
j_gene: TRBJ2-7
d_gene: NA

CDR3aa: CASSLARRDQPQHF
CDR3nt: TGTGCCAGCAGCTTAGCGCGCAGGGACCAGCCCCAGCATTTT
v_gene: TRBV7-8
abundance: many
j_gene: TRBJ1-5
d_gene: NA

CDR3aa: CASSLATDYEQYF
CDR3nt: TGCGCCAGCAGCTTGGCGACAGACTACGAGCAGTACTTC
v_gene: TRBV5-1
abundance: many
j_gene: TRBJ2-7
d_gene: NA